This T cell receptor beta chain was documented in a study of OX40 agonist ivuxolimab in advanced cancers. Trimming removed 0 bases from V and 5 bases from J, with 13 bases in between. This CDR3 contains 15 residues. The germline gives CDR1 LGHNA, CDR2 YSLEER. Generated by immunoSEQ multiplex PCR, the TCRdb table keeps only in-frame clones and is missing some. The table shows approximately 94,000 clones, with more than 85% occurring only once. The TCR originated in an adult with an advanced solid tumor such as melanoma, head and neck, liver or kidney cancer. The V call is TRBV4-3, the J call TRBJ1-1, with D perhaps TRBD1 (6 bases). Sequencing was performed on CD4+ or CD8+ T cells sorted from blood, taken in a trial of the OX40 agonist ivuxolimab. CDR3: CASSQDPGQLTEAFF. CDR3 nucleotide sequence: TGCGCCAGCAGCCAAGACCCTGGACAGTTAACTGAAGCTTTCTTT.